Detailed here is one T cell receptor beta chain. The antigen is unknown. Germline V lookup: CDR1 SGHTA, CDR2 FQGNSA. The CDR3 has 16 residues. V was clipped by 3 bases and J by 5 bases; unmatched bases: 10. This entry comes from a study of T cell responses to AZD1222 COVID-19 vaccine. Data came from immunoSEQ multiplex PCR; TCRdb stores just in-frame clones and leaves some out. In the table there are 130,000 or so clones, 85% to 95% of which are singletons. Points from the study as a whole: All repertoire sampling was performed exclusively after the peak T cell response. Dominant at 160-218 and 743-854, vaccine-associated CD4 TCRs also spanned spike.

This receptor was obtained from an adult in good health. The chain combines TRBV7-2 with TRBJ1-1, with 9 bases lining up with TRBD1. The sample consisted of peripheral blood, taken on day 0 of MenACWY control vaccination. CDR3 in DNA: TGTGCCAGCAGCTTGACCTGGACAGGGGCTTTTACTGAAGCTTTCTTT. It is translated as CASSLTWTGAFTEAFF.